The 20 T cell receptor beta chains presented below share a single source sample, sequenced in a study of stem cell transplantation in POMP-related autoinflammatory disease. The table came from immunoSEQ multiplex PCR; TCRdb's copy has only in-frame clones and leaves some out. The data contain tens of thousands of clones, around 83% of them singletons. Sequenced material: CD4+ T cells from PBMCs, taken before stem cell transplantation. The receptor set was obtained from a human donor with POMP-related autoinflammation and immune dysregulation (PRAID).

The chain joins TRBV5-4 to TRBJ2-5, with TRBD1 matching 10 bases. TRBJ2-7 explains the end of the DNA better; the J call may be wrong. The CDR3 consists of 14 residues. Looked up from germline, CDR1 is SGHNT and CDR2 is YYREEE (reference sequence). CDR3 nucleotide sequence: TGTGCCAGCAGCCCAGGACAGGGGGCCTACGAGCAGTACTTC. Protein product: CASSPGQGAYEQYF.

As DNA, the CDR3 is TGTGCCAGCAGCTTATTCGACATCCCCTACGAGCAGTACTTC. This translates into CASSLFDIPYEQYF. The rearrangement uses TRBV7-9 and TRBJ2-7; D uncertain. V dropped 2 bases and J dropped 2 bases, with 10 bases sitting between them. Germline V lookup: CDR1 SEHNR, CDR2 FQNEAQ (reference sequence). The length of the CDR3 is 14 residues. Full variable domain (outside the CDR3, taken from reference TRBV7-9 and TRBJ2-7): DTGVSQNPRHKITKRGQNVTFRCDPISEHNRLYWYRQTLGQGPEFLTYFQNEAQLEKSRLLSDRFSAERPKGSFSTLEIQRTEQGDSAMYLCASSLFDIPYEQYFGPGTRLTVT.

This clone showed up just once. CDR3 nucleotides: TGCAGTGCTCACCGGGGGCTAGAGCAGTTCTTC. The encoded protein is CSAHRGLEQFF. The rearrangement links TRBV20-1 to TRBJ2-1; D possibly matches TRBD1 or TRBD2 (6 bases each). The length of the CDR3 is 11 residues. Deletions cut 5 bases from V and 10 bases from J, with 12 bases between. The germline V gene encodes CDR1 DFQATT and CDR2 SNEGSKA (reference sequence).

The V call is TRBV5-1, the J call TRBJ1-1; 9 bases are shared with TRBD1. V was clipped by 3 bases and J by 1 base; unmatched bases: 1. CDR1 and CDR2 from the germline V gene are SGHRS and YFSETQ. This CDR3 has 14 residues. CDR3 nucleotide sequence: TGCGCCAGCAGCTCGGGACAGGGGAACACTGAAGCTTTCTTT. Its translation: CASSSGQGNTEAFF. The whole variable domain, remainder taken from reference TRBV5-1 and TRBJ1-1, is KAGVTQTPRYLIKTRGQQVTLSCSPISGHRSVSWYQQTPGQGLQFLFEYFSETQRNKGNFPGRFSGRQFSNSRSEMNVSTLELGDSALYLCASSSGQGNTEAFFGQGTRLTVV.

The chain has TRBV5-1 and TRBJ1-1; D is uncertain. Germline CDR1 and CDR2: SGHRS and YFSETQ. The ends were cut back, 4 bases at V and 1 base at J, with 8 bases in the middle. CDR3 length equals 13 residues. CDR3 loop: CASSAGQNTEAFF. As DNA, the CDR3 is TGCGCCAGCAGCGCGGGCCAGAACACTGAAGCTTTCTTT.

The chain carries TRBV5-6 and TRBJ1-4; 8 bases line up with TRBD1. CDR3 size: 16 residues. Germline assignment: CDR1 SGHDT and CDR2 YYEEEE. J gave up 4 bases and V 0 bases, and 5 bases lay outside the gene matches. DNA of the CDR3: TGTGCCAGCAGCTTGGCCAGACAGGGGAGTAATGAAAAACTGTTTTTT. Translating it yields CASSLARQGSNEKLFF.

The chain recombines TRBV6-1 with TRBJ1-2; 9 bases are shared with TRBD1. With 8 bases clipped from V and 13 bases from J, the junction kept 14 bases outside the gene matches. This CDR3 region has 13 residues. Looked up from germline, CDR1 is MNHNS and CDR2 is SASEGT. The CDR3 nucleotides read TGTGCCAGCCAGGGACAGGGCATTATTCGGTGCACCTTC. Its protein is CASQGQGIIRCTF.

The V gene is TRBV5-4, the J gene TRBJ1-2; D is unclear. Trimming removed 4 bases from V and 5 bases from J, with 18 bases in between. Per germline, CDR1 SGHNT and CDR2 YYREEE (reference sequence). The length of the CDR3 is 15 residues. The CDR3 nucleotides are TGTGCCAGCAGCCGTTCTCCCGATTTAGGGTATGGCTACACCTTC. This encodes CASSRSPDLGYGYTF.

As for this clone: The germline gene is not matched at one end of the junction; a read error may be the cause. The chain joins TRBV7-7 to TRBJ2-5, with a possible D match to TRBD2 (6 bases). Germline CDR1 SSHAT, CDR2 FNYEAQ (reference sequence). This CDR3 contains 13 residues. CDR3 coding DNA: TGTGCTAGCAGCTTCGGGGGTGGGGAGACCCAGTACTTC. Its protein product is CASSFGGGETQYF.

The rearrangement links TRBV11-3 to TRBJ2-3; D gene unclear. V was pared by 4 bases and J by 0 bases, with 14 bases between. Germline CDR1 is SGHNT and CDR2 is YENEEA. This CDR3 is built from 16 residues. In DNA form, the CDR3 reads TGTGCCAGCAGCTATCAATCCGGGTCTAGCACAGATACGCAGTATTTT. Encoded protein: CASSYQSGSSTDTQYF.

V gene TRBV12-5 combines with J gene TRBJ2-5; D is undetermined. CDR1 LGHNT and CDR2 FRNRAP come from the germline V gene. The length of the CDR3 is 12 residues. The V end was cut by 2 bases, the J end by 2 bases, with 3 bases between. This chain's CDR3 is CASGLNQETQYF. The DNA of the CDR3 is TGTGCTAGTGGTTTGAATCAAGAGACCCAGTACTTC.

V usage is TRBV30 and J usage is TRBJ1-3; D ambiguous. V was cut by 4 bases and J by 0 bases, with 4 bases left in between. The CDR3 contains 12 residues. Per the germline V gene, CDR1 is GTSNPN and CDR2 is SVGIG (reference sequence). CDR3 region: CAWTDSGNTIYF. CDR3 DNA: TGTGCCTGGACTGACTCTGGAAACACCATATATTTT.

This sequence joins TRBV6-1 and TRBJ1-3, with D maybe TRBD1 (6 bases). CDR1 and CDR2 from the germline V gene are MNHNS and SASEGT. The CDR3 is 20 amino acids. V lost 2 bases, J lost 0 bases, and 23 bases lay in between. In nucleotides, the CDR3 is TGTGCCAGCAGTGAAATAGGGTCCATCGCGGGGGCTCCCTCTGGAAACACCATATATTTT. The encoded protein is CASSEIGSIAGAPSGNTIYF.

In its sample, this clone was seen a few times. The chain couples TRBV2 to TRBJ1-2, with D possibly being TRBD1 (5 bases). This CDR3 comprises 15 residues. V lost 2 bases, J lost 8 bases, and 18 bases lay in between. CDR1 SNHLY and CDR2 FYNNEI come from the germline V gene. CDR3 amino acids: CASSEKDTPLLGYTF. For the CDR3, the DNA is TGTGCCAGCAGTGAAAAGGACACGCCCTTATTGGGCTACACCTTC.

The rearrangement links TRBV30 to TRBJ1-5; 9 positions agree with TRBD1. CDR1 and CDR2 (germline): GTSNPN, SVGIG (reference sequence). CDR3 size: 16 residues. The V and J ends lost 5 bases and 3 bases, in that order; junction bases with no gene match: 11. The CDR3 region is CAWGGTGIGYNQPQHF. DNA for the CDR3: TGTGCCTGGGGGGGGACAGGGATCGGTTACAATCAGCCCCAGCATTTT.

The CDR3 nucleotides are TGCGCCAGCAGTGAGTCGAGTAGTCGGAGGGCACCGAACACCGGGGAGCTGTTTTTT. Its protein is CASSESSSRRAPNTGELFF. The chain combines TRBV10-1 with TRBJ2-2, with TRBD2 as a possible D gene (6 bases). Trimming cost V 0 bases and J 0 bases, with 17 bases left between them. Germline V gene lookup returns CDR1 WNHNN and CDR2 SYGVQD (reference sequence). The CDR3 length is 19 residues.

Of note for this clone: The junction departs from germline at one end; a sequencing error may be responsible. The genes are TRBV27 and TRBJ1-2; weak D call: TRBD1 (6 bases). This CDR3 has 13 amino acids. From germline, CDR1 is MNHEY and CDR2 SMNVEV (reference sequence). In nucleotides, the CDR3 is TGTGCCACCAGTGACACAGGGAGCTATGGCTACACCTTC. Protein: CATSDTGSYGYTF.

The rearrangement links TRBV11-2 to TRBJ1-2, with D perhaps matching TRBD1 (6 bases). V dropped 5 bases and J dropped 5 bases, with 15 bases sitting between them. The CDR3 is 14 residues long. Germline lookup yields CDR1 SGHAT and CDR2 FQNNGV. The CDR3 region is CASSPLTGTYGYTF. In nucleotides, the CDR3 is TGTGCCAGCAGCCCGCTAACAGGGACTTATGGCTACACCTTC.

The chain is built from TRBV18 and TRBJ1-1; a possible D gene is TRBD1 (5 bases). The V end lost 1 base, the J end lost 0 bases, and 9 bases lay between the germline ends. CDR1 and CDR2 from the germline V gene are KGHSH and LQKENI. The CDR3 totals 15 residues. The CDR3 here is CASSPRGGMNTEAFF. The CDR3 DNA follows: TGTGCCAGCTCACCACGGGGGGGAATGAACACTGAAGCTTTCTTT.

In DNA form, the CDR3 reads TGCGCCAGCAGCCTCGGGACTAGCGGGGGGGCCTTCGCAGATACGCAGTATTTT. This encodes CASSLGTSGGAFADTQYF. The chain is built from TRBV5-1 and TRBJ2-3, with 16 bases matching TRBD2. V gave up 4 bases and J gave up 4 bases; unmatched junction bases: 9. This CDR3 has 18 residues. The germline CDR1 and CDR2 sequences are SGHRS and YFSETQ.